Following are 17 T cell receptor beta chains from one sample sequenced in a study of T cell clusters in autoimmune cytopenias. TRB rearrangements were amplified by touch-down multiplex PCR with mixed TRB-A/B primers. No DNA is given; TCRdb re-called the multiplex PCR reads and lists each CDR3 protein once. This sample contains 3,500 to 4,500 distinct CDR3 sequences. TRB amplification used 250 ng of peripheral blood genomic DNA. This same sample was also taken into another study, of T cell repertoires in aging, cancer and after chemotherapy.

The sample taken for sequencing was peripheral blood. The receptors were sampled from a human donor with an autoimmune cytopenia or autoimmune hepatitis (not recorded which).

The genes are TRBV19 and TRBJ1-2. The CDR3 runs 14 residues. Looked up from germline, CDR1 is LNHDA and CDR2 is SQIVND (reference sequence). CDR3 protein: CASSPSQGPRGYTF.

CDR3 sequence: CASSLAGQLGEQYF. The V gene is TRBV12-3 or TRBV12-4, the J gene TRBJ2-7; the D call from TCRdb, TRBD1, cannot be confirmed without DNA. The CDR3 has 14 residues.

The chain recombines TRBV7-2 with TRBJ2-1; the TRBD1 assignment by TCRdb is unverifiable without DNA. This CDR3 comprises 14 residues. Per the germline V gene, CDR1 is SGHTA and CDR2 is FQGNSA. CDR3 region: CASSLARYMREQFF.

The CDR3 here is CASSLSGGGTDTQYF. V usage is TRBV5-8 and J usage is TRBJ2-3; the TRBD1 assignment by TCRdb is unverifiable without DNA. This CDR3 has 15 amino acids. Per germline, CDR1 SGHTS and CDR2 YDEGEE.

The CDR3 protein is CASSSSWAVQETQYF. J is TRBJ2-5 and V is TRBV6-5. The germline CDR1 and CDR2 sequences are MNHEY and SVGAGI. This CDR3 contains 15 residues.

The CDR3 loop is CATSRVPGEDTQYF. The V gene is TRBV15, the J gene TRBJ2-3; TCRdb returns TRBD1, unconfirmable since there is no DNA. The V gene's germline CDR1 is LNHNV and CDR2 YYDKDF (reference sequence). The CDR3 contains 14 residues.

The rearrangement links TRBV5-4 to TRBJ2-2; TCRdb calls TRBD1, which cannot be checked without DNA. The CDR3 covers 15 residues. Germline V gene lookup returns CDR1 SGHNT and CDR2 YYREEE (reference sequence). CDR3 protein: CASRPGQMNTGELFF.

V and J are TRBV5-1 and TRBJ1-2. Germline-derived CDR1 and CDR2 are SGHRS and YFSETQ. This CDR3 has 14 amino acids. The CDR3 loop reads CASSLEGEVFGYTF.

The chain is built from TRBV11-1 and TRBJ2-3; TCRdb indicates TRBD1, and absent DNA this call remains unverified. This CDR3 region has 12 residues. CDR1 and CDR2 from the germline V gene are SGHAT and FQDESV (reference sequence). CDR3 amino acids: CASSPGTDTQYF.

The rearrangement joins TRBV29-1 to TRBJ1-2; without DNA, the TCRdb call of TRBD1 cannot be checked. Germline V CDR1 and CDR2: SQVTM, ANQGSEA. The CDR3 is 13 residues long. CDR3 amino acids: CSVDGQGGYGYTF. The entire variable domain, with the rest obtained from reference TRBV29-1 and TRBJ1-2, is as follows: SAVISQKPSRDICQRGTSLTIQCQVDSQVTMMFWYRQQPGQSLTLIATANQGSEATYESGFVIDKFPISRPNLTFSTLTVSNMSPEDSSIYLCSVDGQGGYGYTFGSGTRLTVV.

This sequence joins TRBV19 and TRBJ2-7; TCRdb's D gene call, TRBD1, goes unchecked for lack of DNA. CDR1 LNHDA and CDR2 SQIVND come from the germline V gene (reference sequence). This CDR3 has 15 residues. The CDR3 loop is CASSPWTAQRYEQYF. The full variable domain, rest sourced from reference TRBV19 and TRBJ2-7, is DGGITQSPKYLFRKEGQNVTLSCEQNLNHDAMYWYRQDPGQGLRLIYYSQIVNDFQKGDIAEGYSVSREKKESFPLTVTSAQKNPTAFYLCASSPWTAQRYEQYFGPGTRLTVT.

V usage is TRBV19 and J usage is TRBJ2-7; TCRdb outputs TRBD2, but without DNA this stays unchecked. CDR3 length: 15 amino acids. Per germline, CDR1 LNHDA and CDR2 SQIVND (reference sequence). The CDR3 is CASSIQSTLSYEQYF.

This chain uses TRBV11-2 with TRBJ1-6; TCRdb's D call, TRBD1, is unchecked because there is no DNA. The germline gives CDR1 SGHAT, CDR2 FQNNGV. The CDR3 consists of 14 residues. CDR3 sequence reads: CASSVGQINSPLHF.

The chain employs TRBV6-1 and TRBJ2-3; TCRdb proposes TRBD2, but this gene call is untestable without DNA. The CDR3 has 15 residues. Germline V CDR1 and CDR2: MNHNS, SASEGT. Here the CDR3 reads CASSAERGYTDTQYF.

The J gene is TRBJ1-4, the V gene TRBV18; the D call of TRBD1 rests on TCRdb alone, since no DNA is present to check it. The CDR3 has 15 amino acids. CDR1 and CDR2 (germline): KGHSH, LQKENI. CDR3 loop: CASSPLQGPNEKLFF.

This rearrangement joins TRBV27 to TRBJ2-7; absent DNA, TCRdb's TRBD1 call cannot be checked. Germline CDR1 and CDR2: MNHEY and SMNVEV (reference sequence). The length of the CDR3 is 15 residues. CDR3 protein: CASRSRTGNSYEQYF.

Here the CDR3 reads CASSLAASRLYEQYF. This sequence joins TRBV27 and TRBJ2-7; TCRdb returns TRBD2, unconfirmable since there is no DNA. CDR1 MNHEY and CDR2 SMNVEV come from the germline V gene (reference sequence). The CDR3 has 15 amino acids.